This TCR beta chain was identified during a study of regulatory T cells in long-lasting Graves disease (dated by TCRdb to about 2021). Describing the broader study: Persistent Graves' disease was defined as persistently positive TSH receptor autoantibodies together with antithyroid drug treatment for over 5 years. Persistent Graves' disease patients were compared with newly diagnosed Graves' disease patients by peripheral blood TCR sequencing and RNA sequencing. The study took place in China and was registered as a clinical trial. A total of around 35 samples underwent TCR sequencing, from around 13 patients with persistent Graves' disease and approximately 20 patients with newly diagnosed Graves' disease. In the clinical cohort, patients with persistent Graves' disease had used antithyroid drugs for an average of about 9.3 years. Overall results and qualifications from the work: A larger number of public clonotypes was shared among persistent patients (over 2,500) than among newly diagnosed patients (approximately 930). Compared with newly diagnosed patients, patients with persistent Graves' disease had lower TCR Shannon entropy and fewer highly expanded clones, which suggests clonal expansion. Sequencing and analysis were limited to the TCR beta chain. Only peripheral blood was studied, because thyroid tissue, the primary lesion, was inaccessible. The authors acknowledged the small sample size as a limitation that may reduce accuracy. Preferential use of TRBV28, TRBJ1-2 and TRBJ2-5 was observed in persistent disease, whereas TRBV20-1 and TRBJ2-1 were favored in newly diagnosed disease.

Explained via the paper, the time point label denotes: persistent/refractory GD, antithyroid drugs over 5 years with positive TRAb. RNA was extracted from PBMCs in TRIzol for both TCR sequencing and RNA sequencing. The diagnosis of Graves' disease was made according to American Thyroid Association guidelines. Patients were recruited from an endocrinology department in Xi'an, China. Each patient gave 7 to 9.5 milliliters of peripheral blood, collected in an EDTA anticoagulant tube. Ficoll Paque Plus density gradient separation was used to isolate PBMCs, and no additional T cell sorting was done. An Agilent 2100 Bioanalyzer and agarose gel were used to check RNA quality, while a NanoDrop 2000 measured RNA concentration. This clonotype showed up just once. Its antigen specificity is not known. Base qualities were left out, and no much larger clone turns up one base away. One read alone makes for weak evidence.

The junction shows trimming of 6 bases on V and 6 bases on J, and the gene matches do not reach 10 bases of it. From a lookup of the germline V gene (reference sequence), CDR1 and CDR2 are DFQATT and SNEGSKA. From its cysteine to its phenylalanine, the CDR3 spans 13 amino acids. Only CDR3 DNA is held: 39 bases, read in frame from base 1. The library was generated by multiplex PCR. Sequencing used an Illumina HiSeq 4000. To build TCR beta libraries, CDR3 regions were amplified by Arm-PCR using iRepertoire HTBI primers. Before sequencing, the PCR products went through gel purification. The paper's data handling went like this. Across samples, some 62 TRBV and 13 to 15 TRBJ segments were identified and used for gene usage analysis of CDR3 amino acid clonotypes. COPE and FqMerger were used to merge filtered high-quality paired reads into contigs. BLAST was used to align contigs to IMGT TRBV, TRBD and TRBJ reference genes, and CDR3 was defined according to IMGT. Highly expanded clones were defined as clonotypes with a frequency above 0.1%. Repertoire diversity was measured by Shannon entropy, and V-J evenness by the Gini coefficient. Clonotypes shared by more than one individual were considered public. Using fastp at Q25 and MiXCR, TCRdb reprocessed the public reads and kept productive beta chains. Duplicate CDR3 protein sequences are folded into a single record with the most common DNA and genes. V and J calls and clone size were set by TCRdb, not the authors. Counted in this sample were 300,000 to 500,000 distinct CDR3 sequences; roughly 20% of them appeared once. The ten largest clones represent roughly 20% of the sample.

Recombination linked TRBV20-1 to TRBJ2-7; the central 8 bases match TRBD1. This sample comprised peripheral blood mononuclear cells (PBMCs), obtained when the disease was refractory, from a patient treated with antithyroid drugs. This TCR was sampled from a female donor with Graves disease. The nucleotide sequence reads TGCAGTGCGGCCGACCAAGACAGGGGCGAGCAGTACTTC. Its protein reads: CSAADQDRGEQYF.